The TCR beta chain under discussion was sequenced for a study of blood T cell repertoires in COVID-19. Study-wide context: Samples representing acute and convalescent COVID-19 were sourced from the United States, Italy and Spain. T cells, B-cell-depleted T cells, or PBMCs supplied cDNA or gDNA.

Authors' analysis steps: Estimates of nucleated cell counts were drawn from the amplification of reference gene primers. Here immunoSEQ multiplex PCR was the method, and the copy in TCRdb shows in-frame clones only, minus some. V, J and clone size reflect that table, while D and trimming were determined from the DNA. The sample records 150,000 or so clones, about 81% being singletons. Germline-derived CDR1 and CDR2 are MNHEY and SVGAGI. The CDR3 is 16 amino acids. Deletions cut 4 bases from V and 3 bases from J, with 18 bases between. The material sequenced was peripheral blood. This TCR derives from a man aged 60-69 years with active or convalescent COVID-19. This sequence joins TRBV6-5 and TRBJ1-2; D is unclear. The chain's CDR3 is CASSLGSQQFDYGYTF. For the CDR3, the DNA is TGTGCCAGCAGTTTGGGGAGCCAACAATTCGACTATGGCTACACCTTC.